These T cell receptor beta chains were read from a single sample in a study of blood T cell repertoires in COVID-19. Sequenced by immunoSEQ multiplex PCR; TCRdb stores in-frame clones only, minus some. The repertoire holds hundreds of thousands of clones, with 80% to 90% as singletons. Sample: PBMCs or T cells enriched from blood (not recorded which). These receptors came from a man between 18 and 35 years old who had recovered from COVID-19. The CDR3 runs from the conserved cysteine through the conserved F or W. The D gene is left open where the match is weak. A clone size is listed for some rows: how often the clone was seen (once, few, many), or a class if it is expanded.

V	size	J	D	CDR3	DNA
TRBV24-1	.	TRBJ2-1	TRBD2	CATSDLVAGGSVQFF	TGTGCCACCAGTGATTTAGTAGCGGGAGGGAGTGTGCAGTTCTTC
TRBV27	.	TRBJ2-7	.	CASSLQGAYEQYF	TGTGCCAGCAGTCTTCAGGGCGCCTACGAGCAGTACTTC
TRBV28	.	TRBJ2-7	TRBD1	CASRPSGTGSYEQYF	TGTGCCAGCAGGCCAAGCGGGACAGGGTCCTACGAGCAGTACTTC
TRBV7-9	once	TRBJ2-5	.	CASSLVGETQYF	TGTGCCAGCAGCTTAGTCGGGGAGACCCAGTACTTC
TRBV24-1	.	TRBJ1-4	TRBD1	CATSDRRTTGQGGENEKLFF	TGTGCCACCAGTGATCGTCGAACCACGGGACAGGGGGGAGAGAATGAAAAACTGTTTTTT
TRBV7-9	.	TRBJ1-5	.	CASSLEGVGSAQHF	TGTGCCAGCAGCTTAGAAGGAGTCGGTTCAGCCCAGCATTTT
TRBV5-6	.	TRBJ2-5	TRBD1	CASSLGQGKETQYF	TGTGCCAGCAGCTTGGGACAGGGGAAAGAGACCCAGTACTTC
TRBV7-3	.	TRBJ2-2	.	CASSLAGRGYTGELFF	TGTGCCAGCAGCTTAGCCGGGCGGGGCTACACCGGGGAGCTGTTTTTT
TRBV2	.	TRBJ2-3	.	CASSERGGVTDTQYF	TGTGCCAGCAGTGAACGCGGAGGAGTCACAGATACGCAGTATTTT
TRBV28	.	TRBJ1-1	.	CASSLFGGLNTEAFF	TGTGCCAGCAGTTTATTTGGAGGGTTGAACACTGAAGCTTTCTTT
TRBV19	.	TRBJ1-2	.	CASSSLVRLHGYTF	TGTGCCAGTAGTTCCTTAGTGAGACTCCATGGCTACACCTTC
TRBV5-4	once	TRBJ2-1	TRBD1	CASSPRQGINEQFF	TGTGCCAGCAGCCCGAGACAGGGGATAAATGAGCAGTTCTTC
TRBV19	.	TRBJ1-2	.	CASSFRQITNYGYTF	TGTGCCAGTAGTTTTCGACAGATTACTAACTATGGCTACACCTTC
TRBV10-3	.	TRBJ1-3	.	CAISERRAQLSSGNTIYF	TGTGCCATCAGTGAGCGTAGAGCCCAACTGAGCTCTGGAAACACCATATATTTT
TRBV20-1	once	TRBJ1-5	.	CSVGGEATQHF	TGCAGTGTCGGAGGGGAGGCAACCCAGCATTTT
TRBV6-4	.	TRBJ2-7	TRBD1	CASSNPRDRGHYEQYF	TGTGCCAGCAGTAACCCCCGGGACAGGGGGCATTACGAGCAGTACTTC
TRBV5-6	.	TRBJ1-4	TRBD1	CASSLYRGHRGEKLFF	TGTGCCAGCAGCTTATACAGGGGGCATAGGGGTGAAAAACTGTTTTTT
TRBV24-1	.	TRBJ2-1	TRBD2	CATSDPETSGKSYNEQFF	TGTGCCACCAGTGATCCGGAGACTAGCGGGAAATCATACAATGAGCAGTTCTTC
TRBV14	.	TRBJ1-6	.	CASSRQNSPLHF	TGTGCCAGCAGCCGGCAGAATTCACCCCTCCACTTT
TRBV19	.	TRBJ2-7	.	CASTRSVTGSYEQYF	TGTGCCAGTACCCGGTCGGTTACGGGGTCCTACGAGCAGTACTTC
TRBV19	.	TRBJ2-2	TRBD2	CASSAGLAGAGELFF	TGTGCCAGTAGTGCGGGACTAGCGGGGGCCGGGGAGCTGTTTTTT
TRBV6-5	.	TRBJ2-3	.	CASSYSVGGRLDTQYF	TGTGCCAGCAGTTACTCGGTGGGGGGGCGTTTGGATACGCAGTATTTT
TRBV6-5	.	TRBJ1-1	TRBD1	CASRRTGDTEAFF	TGTGCCAGCAGAAGAACAGGGGACACTGAAGCTTTCTTT
TRBV2	.	TRBJ1-1	.	CASSEFVAMNTEAFF	TGTGCCAGCAGTGAATTTGTCGCTATGAACACTGAAGCTTTCTTT
TRBV11-2	few	TRBJ2-2	.	CASSQGGIGELFF	TGTGCCAGCAGCCAAGGGGGTATCGGGGAGCTGTTTTTT
TRBV11-2	.	TRBJ2-1	TRBD2	CASSSRGLAGTYNEQFF	TGTGCCAGCAGCTCCCGTGGTCTAGCGGGGACTTACAATGAGCAGTTCTTC
TRBV5-8	.	TRBJ2-3	TRBD1	CASRTGTGSTDTQYF	TGTGCCAGCAGAACCGGGACAGGGTCGACAGATACGCAGTATTTT
TRBV5-1	.	TRBJ1-2	.	CASRMDRTTLGYTF	TGCGCCAGCAGAATGGACCGGACAACTTTGGGCTACACCTTC
TRBV12-3/TRBV12-4	.	TRBJ2-7	TRBD1	CASSLGDRPYF	TGTGCCAGCAGTTTGGGGGACAGGCCTTACTTC
TRBV5-4	.	TRBJ2-7	TRBD1	CASSPSRGLEQYF	TGTGCCAGCAGCCCGAGCAGGGGGCTGGAGCAGTACTTC
TRBV11-2	.	TRBJ2-3	TRBD2	CASSRSGRAPDTQYF	TGTGCCAGCAGTAGGAGCGGGAGGGCCCCAGATACGCAGTATTTT
TRBV10-2	once	TRBJ2-2	TRBD1	CASSPGQDTGELFF	TGCGCCAGCAGTCCGGGACAGGACACCGGGGAGCTGTTTTTT
TRBV27	.	TRBJ2-3	TRBD2	CASSETGGATQYF	TGTGCCAGCAGCGAAACCGGGGGGGCTACGCAGTATTTT
TRBV5-4	once	TRBJ1-3	.	CASSLGRGSGNTIYF	TGTGCCAGCAGCTTGGGTAGGGGCTCTGGAAACACCATATATTTT
TRBV5-4	.	TRBJ1-2	.	CASSLDRDYGYTF	TGTGCCAGCAGCTTGGACCGCGACTATGGCTACACCTTC
TRBV30	once	TRBJ2-3	TRBD2	CAWSVSGTADTQYF	TGTGCCTGGAGTGTCAGCGGGACCGCCGATACGCAGTATTTT
TRBV18	.	TRBJ1-1	.	CASSAGENTEAFF	TGTGCCAGCTCAGCAGGGGAGAACACTGAAGCTTTCTTT
TRBV19	.	TRBJ2-5	.	CASSMDLGEETQYF	TGTGCCAGTAGTATGGATTTAGGGGAAGAGACCCAGTACTTC
TRBV6-2/TRBV6-3	.	TRBJ2-7	TRBD2	CASSYVSGRASDEQYF	TGTGCCAGCAGTTACGTCTCCGGGAGGGCCTCCGACGAGCAGTACTTC
TRBV4-3	.	TRBJ2-1	TRBD2	CASSRSAGSGRWSYNEQFF	TGCGCCAGCAGCCGATCCGCCGGCAGCGGGAGGTGGTCCTACAATGAGCAGTTCTTC
TRBV9	.	TRBJ1-2	TRBD1	CASSTGTGRNYGYTF	TGTGCCAGCAGCACCGGGACAGGGAGGAACTATGGCTACACCTTC
TRBV19	.	TRBJ1-2	.	CASSNEANYGYTF	TGTGCCAGTAGTAACGAGGCGAACTATGGCTACACCTTC
TRBV24-1	.	TRBJ2-7	TRBD2	CATIWGGGCDYEQYF	TGTGCCACCATTTGGGGGGGAGGGTGTGACTACGAGCAGTACTTC
TRBV7-3	.	TRBJ1-1	.	CASSRNPGDTEAFF	TGTGCCAGCAGCCGAAATCCGGGGGACACTGAAGCTTTCTTT
TRBV3-1/TRBV3-2	.	TRBJ1-2	.	CASSQSFAGRGIYGYTF	TGTGCCAGCAGCCAATCATTTGCAGGGAGGGGAATCTATGGCTACACCTTC
TRBV9	.	TRBJ2-4	.	CASSGAGAKNIQYF	TGTGCCAGCAGTGGAGCGGGAGCCAAAAACATTCAGTACTTC